Given below is one T cell receptor beta chain in context. V trimming: 3 bases; J trimming: 8 bases; junction bases outside the gene matches: 7. Germline-derived CDR1 and CDR2 are SGHTA and FQGNSA. CDR3 length: 15 residues. The data belong to a study of OX40 agonist ivuxolimab in advanced cancers. In the study overall: Patient treatment consisted of intravenous ivuxolimab administration every 2 weeks at 0.01 to 10 mg/kg. Aged roughly 23 to 90 with a mean of about 60 years, they were more than 80% male.

TCRdb's table, derived via immunoSEQ multiplex PCR, lists solely in-frame clones and lacks some. The repertoire has fewer than 40,000 clones, about four fifths of them found once; the top ten carry about 1.3%. The input for sequencing was CD4+ or CD8+ T cells sorted from blood, taken in a trial of the OX40 agonist ivuxolimab. The genes are TRBV7-2 and TRBJ2-7; 13 bases are shared with TRBD2. The TCR comes from an adult with an advanced solid tumor such as melanoma, head and neck, liver or kidney cancer. This CDR3 reads CASSFRLAGGTKQYF. As DNA, the CDR3 is TGTGCCAGCAGCTTCAGACTAGCGGGAGGTACCAAGCAGTACTTC.